A single sample gave rise to the 18 T cell receptor beta chains below, sequenced in a study of graft-versus-host responses after intestinal transplantation. Sequencing was performed with immunoSEQ multiplex PCR; in TCRdb, only in-frame clones are kept and a portion is missing. The repertoire holds roughly 100,000 clones, about 90% seen once, with more than 0.8% in the top ten. Their antigens remain unidentified. Source: unstimulated CD4+ T cells sorted from spleen or lymph node cells, taken before intestinal transplant. The origin of the receptors is a human donor who received an intestinal transplant.

The chain combines TRBV7-3 with TRBJ2-1, with D perhaps TRBD1 (5 bases). Germline-derived CDR1 and CDR2 are SGHTA and FQGTGA. This CDR3 is built from 13 residues. Between the trimmed V and J ends, which lost 3 bases and 7 bases, there was a span of 10 bases. This chain's CDR3 is CASSFGALNEQFF. Written as DNA, the CDR3 is TGTGCCAGCAGCTTTGGGGCTCTTAATGAGCAGTTCTTC.

This clone has just one count. The genes are TRBV2 and TRBJ2-3, with TRBD1 as a possible D gene (5 bases). The CDR3 extends over 13 amino acids. Germline V gene sequence: CDR1 SNHLY, CDR2 FYNNEI. Between the trimmed V and J ends, which lost 6 bases and 8 bases, there was a span of 15 bases. The CDR3 reads CASRSARQPTQYF. Here the CDR3 DNA reads TGTGCCAGCAGGAGCGCGCGACAGCCTACGCAGTATTTT. The entire variable domain, with the rest obtained from reference TRBV2 and TRBJ2-3, is as follows: EPEVTQTPSHQVTQMGQEVILRCVPISNHLYFYWYRQILGQKVEFLVSFYNNEISEKSEIFDDQFSVERPDGSNFTLKIRSTKLEDSAMYFCASRSARQPTQYFGPGTRLTVL.

V is TRBV19 and J is TRBJ2-7, with D possibly called TRBD1 or TRBD2 (6 bases each). Germline lookup yields CDR1 LNHDA and CDR2 SQIVND (reference sequence). This CDR3 is 15 amino acids long. V was pared by 3 bases and J by 1 base, with 13 bases between. The CDR3 DNA follows: TGTGCCAGTAGTATCGGGGGCCAGGCATCCTACGAGCAGTACTTC. Amino acid sequence: CASSIGGQASYEQYF.

J is TRBJ1-5 and V is TRBV6-6; tentatively, D is TRBD1 (6 bases). The germline V gene has CDR1 MNHNY and CDR2 SVGAGI (reference sequence). V was shortened by 5 bases and J by 1 base, with 15 bases between the two germline ends. The CDR3 is 16 amino acids. The CDR3 DNA is TGTGCCAGCAGTACAAGGTACACAGGGAGCAATCAGCCCCAGCATTTT. This codes for CASSTRYTGSNQPQHF.

The chain combines TRBV2 with TRBJ2-2; D is ambiguous. The CDR3 spans 13 residues. Germline lookup yields CDR1 SNHLY and CDR2 FYNNEI. With 7 bases removed from V and 5 bases from J, the gap between germline ends came to 11 bases. The CDR3 here is CASKSSPTGELFF. The CDR3 bases are TGTGCCAGCAAGTCCAGCCCAACCGGGGAGCTGTTTTTT.

V usage is TRBV29-1 and J usage is TRBJ2-3; the match to TRBD2 covers 8 bases. Germline CDR1 is SQVTM and CDR2 is ANQGSEA. With 4 bases clipped from V and 1 base from J, the junction kept 10 bases outside the gene matches. The length of the CDR3 is 16 residues. CDR3 sequence reads: CSVASGGGLGTDTQYF. Here the CDR3 DNA reads TGCAGCGTTGCCAGCGGGGGTGGTCTTGGCACAGATACGCAGTATTTT.

V usage is TRBV11-3 and J usage is TRBJ1-2, with D possibly matching TRBD1 (6 bases). V lost 4 bases and J lost 6, with 12 bases in between. Germline CDR1 is SGHNT and CDR2 is YENEEA. The CDR3 covers 13 residues. The CDR3 sequence is CASSYRGGNGYTF. CDR3 nucleotides: TGTGCCAGCAGCTATAGGGGGGGCAATGGCTACACCTTC.

The chain employs TRBV4-1 and TRBJ1-1, with 8 bases aligning to TRBD1. The CDR3 extends over 14 amino acids. Germline CDR1 MGHRA, CDR2 YSYEKL. The ends lost 3 bases at V and 5 bases at J; junction bases unmatched: 5. The CDR3 loop reads CASSHGQGWTEAFF. CDR3 DNA: TGCGCCAGCAGCCACGGACAGGGTTGGACTGAAGCTTTCTTT.

J is TRBJ1-4 and V is TRBV9; no clear D. CDR1 and CDR2 from the germline V gene are SGDLS and YYNGEE. The CDR3 length is 14 residues. V was shortened by 4 bases and J by 0 bases, with 7 bases between the two germline ends. CDR3 residues: CASSPGPTNEKLFF. CDR3 sequence (DNA): TGTGCCAGCAGCCCAGGTCCAACTAATGAAAAACTGTTTTTT.

CDR3 in DNA: TGTGCCAGCAAAAGGGGCGGCGGTGAAAAACTGTTTTTT. Translated: CASKRGGGEKLFF. J is TRBJ1-4 and V is TRBV2; tentatively, D is TRBD1 (5 bases). V lost 7 bases and J 7 bases, leaving 13 bases between the germline ends. This CDR3 spans 13 amino acids. Germline V gene lookup returns CDR1 SNHLY and CDR2 FYNNEI.

The rearrangement joins TRBV6-1 to TRBJ2-7; D remains unclear. Looked up from germline, CDR1 is MNHNS and CDR2 is SASEGT. CDR3 length: 15 amino acids. With 3 bases removed from V and 4 bases from J, the gap between germline ends came to 16 bases. The CDR3 is CASSEMTTKSYEQYF. CDR3 DNA sequence: TGTGCCAGCAGTGAGATGACAACAAAGAGTTACGAGCAGTACTTC.

The chain carries TRBV5-6 and TRBJ1-2; D perhaps matches TRBD1 (6 bases). This CDR3 has 15 residues. Between the trimmed V and J ends, which lost 2 bases and 4 bases, there was a span of 15 bases. Germline CDR1 is SGHDT and CDR2 is YYEEEE. CDR3 loop: CASSFRMGGVYGYTF. CDR3 coding DNA: TGTGCCAGCAGCTTTCGCATGGGGGGCGTCTATGGCTACACCTTC.

This chain links TRBV5-1 with TRBJ2-7; D remains ambiguous. Germline CDR1 reads SGHRS; CDR2 reads YFSETQ. Trimming removed 2 bases at V and 5 bases at J, with 14 bases between. The CDR3 loop spans 14 amino acids. This CDR3 is CASSFGQLIDEQYF. For the CDR3, the DNA is TGCGCCAGCAGCTTCGGGCAGCTTATCGACGAGCAGTACTTC.

The chain is built from TRBV4-1 and TRBJ2-5; 9 positions agree with TRBD1. V gave up 4 bases and J gave up 5 bases; unmatched junction bases: 2. Germline CDR1 and CDR2: MGHRA and YSYEKL. The CDR3 totals 13 residues. CDR3 loop: CASSRDRAETQYF. For the CDR3, the DNA is TGCGCCAGCAGCCGGGACAGGGCGGAGACCCAGTACTTC.

The chain employs TRBV7-9 and TRBJ2-3; 8 bases are shared with TRBD1. This CDR3 region has 13 residues. Germline CDR1 is SEHNR and CDR2 is FQNEAQ (reference sequence). The ends lost 5 bases at V and 5 bases at J; junction bases unmatched: 3. The CDR3, as DNA: TGTGCCAGCAGCCGACAGGGGAGAGATACGCAGTATTTT. Translated: CASSRQGRDTQYF.

This clone came up a few times. This chain connects TRBV11-2 to TRBJ2-1; the D gene is possibly TRBD2 (6 bases). The germline V gene encodes CDR1 SGHAT and CDR2 FQNNGV. The V end lost 3 bases, the J end lost 8 bases, and 14 bases lay between the germline ends. The CDR3 is 14 residues long. The CDR3: CASSFLAHRDEQFF. The CDR3 DNA sequence: TGTGCCAGCAGCTTCCTAGCGCATAGGGATGAGCAGTTCTTC.

This rearrangement joins TRBV29-1 to TRBJ1-1; possibly TRBD1 for D (5 bases). Germline CDR1 and CDR2: SQVTM and ANQGSEA. This CDR3 comprises 12 residues. V was cut by 6 bases and J by 3 bases, with 11 bases left in between. This chain's CDR3 is CSVQPGDTEAFF. DNA of the CDR3: TGCAGCGTACAGCCGGGGGACACTGAAGCTTTCTTT. The full variable domain, in which reference TRBV29-1 and TRBJ1-1 provide the parts outside the CDR3, is SAVISQKPSRDICQRGTSLTIQCQVDSQVTMMFWYRQQPGQSLTLIATANQGSEATYESGFVIDKFPISRPNLTFSTLTVSNMSPEDSSIYLCSVQPGDTEAFFGQGTRLTVV.

The chain is built from TRBV5-1 and TRBJ1-6, with D possibly being TRBD1 (5 bases). V was pared by 3 bases and J by 7 bases, with 14 bases between. There are 15 residues in the CDR3. Germline V gene data show CDR1 as SGHRS and CDR2 as YFSETQ. The CDR3 loop reads CASSWEAGRNSPLHF. CDR3 coding DNA: TGCGCCAGCAGCTGGGAGGCAGGGAGGAATTCACCCCTCCACTTT.